Listed below are T cell receptor beta chains from one sample, sequenced in a study of T-cell memory formation after mild COVID-19. MiXCR was run by TCRdb on the 5' RACE reads, yielding one entry per CDR3 protein. The sample holds a few hundred thousand distinct CDR3 sequences; 20% to 25% are singletons and the top ten take roughly 21%. Sequenced input: PBMCs or a T cell subset sorted from them (not recorded which). The receptors come from a man younger than 35 who had mild COVID-19 (a few samples of this study predate the infection). Cell type and time point are not known. Each CDR3 is given with its conserved first and last residue. The D gene is left open where the match is weak.

D gene	V gene	CDR3 protein
TRBD2	TRBV6-2/TRBV6-3	CASSYSVGLAGERRETQYF
NA	TRBV7-2	CASASHNSNQPQHF
TRBD1	TRBV30	CAWSSNRGNSGYTF
TRBD1	TRBV7-2	CASSFTGGYYGYTF
NA	TRBV9	CASSVAAGPGETQYF
TRBD1	TRBV4-1	CASSPPRGGTGGISEAFF
NA	TRBV7-9	CASSLWEGQPQHF
NA	TRBV7-7	CASSLRTSSTDTQYF
NA	TRBV30	CAWKRGNTEAFF
NA	TRBV7-2	CASSLVGTSGEAFF
NA	TRBV5-1	CASSLGVSTEAFF
NA	TRBV7-2	CASSLDRMPYEQYF
NA	TRBV6-2/TRBV6-3	CASSYMAGGQPQHF
TRBD2	TRBV6-2/TRBV6-3	CASRLAGDYTDTQYF
NA	TRBV20-1	CSARYGGGETQYF
NA	TRBV4-1	CASSKPGSFNQPQHF
NA	TRBV19	CASKRREANEKLFF
NA	TRBV6-2/TRBV6-3	CASSLGTRDTGELFF
TRBD1	TRBV4-1	CASSLARTGPTGELFF
NA	TRBV11-3	CASSSYREGNEQFF
NA	TRBV2	CANYGYTF
NA	TRBV2	CASSEEPGAQPQHF
NA	TRBV6-6	CASTHGTAGANVLTF
NA	TRBV7-2	CASRIVGGQETQYF
NA	TRBV7-9	CASSFAPATNEKLFF
NA	TRBV12-3/TRBV12-4	CASPEPLDEKLFF